This TCR beta chain was found in a study of T cells after somatic rescue of genetic block. This CDR3 contains 16 residues. Germline CDR1 reads SGHRS; CDR2 reads YFSETQ. Trimming cost V 6 bases and J 2 bases; bases outside gene matches: 8. Data came from immunoSEQ multiplex PCR; TCRdb stores just in-frame clones and leaves some out. The repertoire includes roughly 67,000 clones, approximately 90% of them detected once, and just under 3% sits in the top ten. J is TRBJ2-5 and V is TRBV5-1, with 12 positions matching TRBD2. Sequenced material: peripheral blood mononuclear cells (PBMCs). This clonotype was obtained from a man aged 35 to 55. Here the CDR3 DNA reads TGCGCCAGCACCCTACTAGCGGGGGGATCACAAGAGACCCAGTACTTC. Amino acids: CASTLLAGGSQETQYF.